One T cell receptor beta chain is described in this entry. This clonotype turned up a few times. Its specific antigen is unknown. One base away there is no much larger clone; base qualities are not given. The donors were roughly 40 Caucasian individuals from Russia, aged roughly 6 to 100 years, who were systemically healthy. Each donor gave ten milliliters of peripheral blood, collected into EDTA-treated Vacutainer tubes. Ficoll-Paque density-gradient centrifugation was used to isolate PBMCs, with at least 6 million per sample. Total RNA, at least 6 micrograms per sample, was extracted from PBMCs with Trizol reagent. Naive CD45RAhigh/CD27high T cell percentages were measured by flow cytometry on a PBMC aliquot from every donor. The data were obtained in a study of blood T cells in healthy people across ages (dated by TCRdb to 2014 to 2015). Background for the entire study: Template switching captured roughly one uniquely barcoded TCR beta cDNA molecule per two T cells in model experiments. Age-related changes in TCR beta repertoire diversity were measured in the study by deep sequencing normalized with unique cDNA molecular identifiers. Donors were grouped into four age groups: young (average about 15 years), middle-aged (roughly 37), aged (approximately 67) and long-lived (approximately 78). To avoid experimental bias, donors of different ages were distributed randomly across sequencing lanes. Using the same blood draw, the study looked at two additional independent replicas of 1 million unique cDNA reads for two donors, one aged 18 to 30 and the other aged 80 or older.

The germline V gene (reference sequence) yields WNHNN for CDR1 and SYGVQD for CDR2. From the cysteine through the phenylalanine, the CDR3 covers 13 amino acids. Only the CDR3 DNA stays, 39 bases, in frame from base 1. Unmatched junction bases come to 3, with V trimmed by 10 bases and J by 2 bases. Broad study findings and their caveats: Observed TCR beta diversity per million T cells fell roughly linearly with age, and a significant reduction was already apparent by age approximately 41. Since profiling was done on bulk unsorted PBMCs, naive and antigen-experienced compartments could not be conclusively compared. A strong correlation was found between observed TCR beta diversity and the percentage of naive T cells measured by flow cytometry. Compared with the aged group, the long-lived group had more naive CD4+ T cells, fewer expanded clones and increased TCR diversity, a pattern suggesting age selection. The CMV infection status of donors was not known, potentially confounding age-related changes in expanded clonotypes. Estimates of total diversity based on one million sequenced T cells were regarded as lower bounds and as underestimates.

The method was 5' RACE. The sequencing machine was an Illumina HiSeq 2500. A second PCR of about 6 to 11 cycles was performed with a sample-barcoded 5' primer and a J-beta primer mix. Each TCR beta cDNA molecule received a unique molecular identifier from a template-switch 5' adaptor carrying 12 random nucleotides. Each sample yielded at least 2.5 million CDR3-containing paired-end reads. First-strand cDNA was synthesized from all RNA with the Mint cDNA synthesis kit, primed by a TRBC-specific oligonucleotide. Following uracil-DNA glycosylase treatment, a first 18-cycle PCR with universal primers M1SS and BC2_uni_R was performed on all cDNA. Per the source publication's procedure: For normalization, 1 million high-quality reads were randomly selected from each sample, with every read carrying a distinct molecular identifier. Reads sharing molecular identifiers were discarded rather than binned into consensus sequences. MiTCR, set to a Q25 quality threshold and the strictest error-elimination algorithm, was used for CDR3 identification, clonotype clustering and error correction. Lower-bound total TCR beta diversity was estimated with a nonparametric unseen species model using Euler transformation. Using fastp at Q25 and MiXCR, TCRdb reprocessed the public reads and kept productive beta chains. Each CDR3 protein appears once, grouped with its most common genes and DNA. The authors' filters were not applied to this entry. Counted in this sample were roughly 1.5 million distinct CDR3 sequences; around 40% of them appeared once. The top ten clones comprise less than 5% of the sample.

The chain was built from TRBV10-1 and TRBJ2-3, with TRBD1 identical over 10 junction bases. The sample comprised blood. This TCR derives from a woman under 30 in good health. The CDR3 protein: CATGQGVTDTQYF. The nucleotide sequence reads as follows: TGCGCCACCGGACAGGGGGTCACAGATACGCAGTATTTT.